This T cell receptor (beta chain) was sequenced during a study of blood T cell repertoires in COVID-19. Assay used: immunoSEQ multiplex PCR; TCRdb lists only in-frame clones, some missing. In the table there are a few hundred thousand clones, over 75% of which are singletons. From germline, CDR1 is SGHRS and CDR2 YFSETQ. Deletions cut 2 bases from V and 3 bases from J, with 12 bases between. This CDR3 contains 15 residues. This TCR derives from a human donor in a cohort sampled during active COVID-19. The sequenced sample was peripheral blood. V usage is TRBV5-1 and J usage is TRBJ1-5; D is perhaps TRBD1 (6 bases). The CDR3 sequence is CASSFWAGDNQPQHF. For the CDR3, the DNA is TGCGCCAGCAGCTTTTGGGCAGGGGACAATCAGCCCCAGCATTTT.